This is a list of T cell receptor beta chains from one sample in a study of regulatory T cells in long-lasting Graves disease. TCRdb re-analysed the multiplex PCR reads in MiXCR, keeping a single row per CDR3 protein. The sample has 450,000 to 650,000 distinct CDR3 sequences, more than 15% seen once; the top ten hold 20% to 30%. The sample was also reused in another study, on T cells in Graves' hyperthyroidism and ophthalmopathy.

This specimen consisted of peripheral blood mononuclear cells (PBMCs), obtained at new diagnosis, from a patient treated with antithyroid drugs. These receptors all come from a woman aged 40-65 years with Graves disease. CDR3s leave out the opening cysteine and the closing phenylalanine or tryptophan.

v_call	j_call	cdr3_aa
TRBV5-6	TRBJ1-2	ASSLGSGGYT
TRBV2	TRBJ2-3	ASRNRLASDTQY
TRBV20-1	TRBJ2-2	SALRVANTGELF
TRBV6-2/TRBV6-3	TRBJ1-1	ASSATGNTEAF
TRBV7-9	TRBJ2-1	ASSLALVRDGYNEQF
TRBV6-5	TRBJ2-1	ASSSYGGNNEQF
TRBV27	TRBJ2-7	ASSPDRGLYEQY
TRBV18	TRBJ2-5	ASSPQGQQETQY
TRBV9	TRBJ2-1	ASSTSGANNEQF
TRBV28	TRBJ1-1	ASLPPRQNTEAF
TRBV7-2	TRBJ2-7	ASSFSSGGYEQY
TRBV7-9	TRBJ2-7	ASSFGGQGLSYEQY
TRBV20-1	TRBJ1-6	SASGPPNSPLH
TRBV7-9	TRBJ2-5	ASSLTPWGGEETQY
TRBV27	TRBJ1-5	ASSLVGGSGPQH
TRBV5-4	TRBJ2-2	ASSTGPMNTGELF
TRBV2	TRBJ2-7	ASENLYEQY
TRBV9	TRBJ2-3	ASSVGVLPIDTQY
TRBV7-2	TRBJ2-1	ASSLGGTSGAAQF
TRBV28	TRBJ1-2	ASSLEGTGGRGGYT
TRBV6-1	TRBJ1-5	ASSEESSGNQPQH
TRBV19	TRBJ1-1	ASSILGSGGTEAF
TRBV12-3/TRBV12-4	TRBJ2-1	ATTSGGPPYNEQF
TRBV12-3/TRBV12-4	TRBJ1-4	ASIPRQSTEKLF
TRBV20-1	TRBJ1-2	SALPQGDYGYT
TRBV15	TRBJ2-7	ATSKHYSYEQY
TRBV6-1	TRBJ1-2	ASSEAGNYGYT
TRBV6-2/TRBV6-3	TRBJ1-6	ASSYQRRDSPLH
TRBV6-2/TRBV6-3	TRBJ1-1	ASLGRGHSASTEAF
TRBV5-1	TRBJ2-1	ASSAGLADYNEQF
TRBV19	TRBJ2-6	ASHSGDSPGANVLT
TRBV12-3/TRBV12-4	TRBJ2-3	ASLGGAGDTQY
TRBV4-1	TRBJ1-2	ASSQERGGHYGYT
TRBV7-8	TRBJ2-1	ASSLGLTGSNNEQF
TRBV4-1	TRBJ2-5	ASSQGPKGAETQY
TRBV3-1	TRBJ1-1	ASSQEGGVWEAF
TRBV30	TRBJ1-1	AWIKWGLNTEAF
TRBV6-1	TRBJ1-3	ASIRIGGDSGNTIY
TRBV27	TRBJ2-1	ASGWSSYNEQF
TRBV10-1	TRBJ2-1	ASSSQGFHEQF
TRBV27	TRBJ1-1	ASRLRDVFTEAF
TRBV27	TRBJ1-1	ASSFGPTDSPLRAF
TRBV3-1	TRBJ1-3	ASSHTGTGPILGNTIY
TRBV29-1	TRBJ1-1	SGGTGNTEAF
TRBV7-2	TRBJ2-7	ASGQASYEQY
TRBV30	TRBJ2-3	AWSGHKLAISTDTQY
TRBV12-3/TRBV12-4	TRBJ1-1	ASTLGVGNTEAF
TRBV5-5	TRBJ2-7	ASSLEGQPLAQY